Listed below are T cell receptor beta chains from one sample, sequenced in a study of blood T cells in healthy people across ages. Using its own MiXCR run on the 5' RACE reads, TCRdb lists one record per CDR3 protein. The sample shows about 1.4 million distinct CDR3 sequences, approximately 59% of them seen only once. The sequencing sample was made of blood. The receptors were sampled from a man aged 18 to 30 in good health. The CDR3 runs from the conserved cysteine through the conserved F or W. A D gene is named only where the DNA matches it firmly. For some rows the clone size is stated as once, few or many, or as a class when expanded; others skip it.

>TRBJ2-3|.|TRBV10-1|.
TGCGCCAGCAGTGAAGGTCCCTGGGGCAGAGGCACAGATACGCAGTATTTT
CASSEGPWGRGTDTQYF
>TRBJ2-5|.|TRBV9|.
TGTGCCAGCAGCCCACTAGGTCGGGGACCGTACCAAGAGACCCAGTACTTC
CASSPLGRGPYQETQYF
>TRBJ2-3|.|TRBV29-1|few
TGCAGCGTTGTAGTCTTAGAGGGAGGCGCAGATACGCAGTATTTT
CSVVVLEGGADTQYF
>TRBJ2-7|.|TRBV4-1|.
TGCGCCAGCAGCCAATCGGGGGCTCTGGACGAGCAGTACTTC
CASSQSGALDEQYF
>TRBJ2-5|TRBD2|TRBV4-1|.
TGCGCCAGCAGCCAAGTCCCTAGCGGGGGGCTTTGGACCCAGTACTTC
CASSQVPSGGLWTQYF
>TRBJ1-1|.|TRBV18|.
TGTGCCAGCTCACCACCAAACGGGGTGAACACTGAAGCTTTCTTT
CASSPPNGVNTEAFF
>TRBJ1-2|.|TRBV20-1|.
TGCAGTGTGCAGGGCCGGGTCTATGGCTACACCTTC
CSVQGRVYGYTF
>TRBJ2-3|TRBD2|TRBV14|.
TGTGCCAGCAGCCACGTTGCGGGAGATGGCACAGATACGCAGTATTTT
CASSHVAGDGTDTQYF
>TRBJ2-7|TRBD1|TRBV4-1|few
TGCGCCAGCAGCCAACCCGGGACAGGGAGGGTCGAGCAGTACTTC
CASSQPGTGRVEQYF
>TRBJ2-2|.|TRBV29-1|many
TGCAGCGTTGAAATAGGGGCAGTGGTCGGGGAGCTGTTTTTT
CSVEIGAVVGELFF
>TRBJ1-5|.|TRBV6-1|.
TGTGCCAGCAGTGAAAGACCTGGCAATCAGCCCCAGCATTTT
CASSERPGNQPQHF
>TRBJ2-7|TRBD2|TRBV20-1|.
TGCAGTGCTCCAAATGAGGGACTAGCGATAGTAGGCGAGCAGTACTTC
CSAPNEGLAIVGEQYF
>TRBJ2-5|TRBD1|TRBV25-1|.
TGTGCCAGCAGTGACCTGAGGGGACAGGGGTATTCGGAGACCCAGTACTTC
CASSDLRGQGYSETQYF
>TRBJ2-2|TRBD1|TRBV28|.
TGTGCCAGCACATTATGGCGAGCCACACAGGGGGCCGGCGGGGAGCTGTTTTTT
CASTLWRATQGAGGELFF
>TRBJ1-1|.|TRBV15|.
TGTGCCACCAGCAGAGATCTTGGCGGACCGAGTGAAGCTTTCTTT
CATSRDLGGPSEAFF
>TRBJ1-2|TRBD1|TRBV28|few
TGTGCCAGCAGGACAGGGCTTAGCTACACCTTC
CASRTGLSYTF
>TRBJ2-1|.|TRBV6-2/TRBV6-3|.
TGTGCCAGCAGTTATAGGCCCCTAGGGGAGCAGTTCTTC
CASSYRPLGEQFF
>TRBJ2-5|.|TRBV4-1|.
TGCGCCAGCAGCCACCAACCCGGACGAGAGACCCAGTACTTC
CASSHQPGRETQYF
>TRBJ2-7|.|TRBV6-2/TRBV6-3|.
TGTGCCAGCAGTTCGATCCGGGGTTCAGACGAGCAGTACTTC
CASSSIRGSDEQYF
>TRBJ2-7|TRBD1|TRBV6-5|few
TGTGCCAGCGGGACAGGGGGCACCTACGAGCAGTACTTC
CASGTGGTYEQYF
>TRBJ1-2|TRBD1|TRBV11-2|.
TGTGCCAGCAGCCAGCCAGGGGGACCTAACTATGGCTACACCTTC
CASSQPGGPNYGYTF
>TRBJ1-1|.|TRBV25-1|.
TGTGCCAGCAGTGAATCCTGGGGCACTGAAGCTTTCTTT
CASSESWGTEAFF
>TRBJ2-3|TRBD2|TRBV6-4|.
TGTGCCAGCAGTGAGACTAGCGGGAGGGGCACAGATACGCAGTATTTT
CASSETSGRGTDTQYF
>TRBJ2-7|.|TRBV6-6|few
TGTGCCAGCAGCCGGACGGAGCCCAGCTCCTACGAGCAGTACTTC
CASSRTEPSSYEQYF
>TRBJ2-3|.|TRBV2|few
TGTGCCAGCCTACTCTCCAATCCAGATACGCAGTATTTT
CASLLSNPDTQYF
>TRBJ1-5|TRBD1|TRBV20-1|few
TGCAGTGCTACAGGGGGTCTGAGCAATCAGCCCCAGCATTTT
CSATGGLSNQPQHF
>TRBJ2-1|.|TRBV29-1|.
TGCAGCGTTGAGGGGGGCGAGGGGGCAACCTACAATGAGCAGTTCTTC
CSVEGGEGATYNEQFF